This TCR beta chain stems from a study of T cell responses to AZD1222 COVID-19 vaccine. Per germline, CDR1 SGHVS and CDR2 FNYEAQ. This CDR3 contains 15 residues. Trimming shortened V by 0 bases and J by 3 bases, and 9 bases separated the two germline ends. Sequencing was performed with immunoSEQ multiplex PCR; in TCRdb, only in-frame clones are kept and a portion is missing. Among roughly 110,000 clones listed, around 81% were seen once. This clonotype originated in an adult in good health. The rearrangement links TRBV7-6 to TRBJ2-1; a weak D match, TRBD1 (5 bases). This sample comprised peripheral blood, obtained on day 0 of AZD1222 vaccination. In DNA, the CDR3 is TGTGCCAGCAGCTTAGCCCAGGGAATCTACAATGAGCAGTTCTTC. Translating gives CASSLAQGIYNEQFF.